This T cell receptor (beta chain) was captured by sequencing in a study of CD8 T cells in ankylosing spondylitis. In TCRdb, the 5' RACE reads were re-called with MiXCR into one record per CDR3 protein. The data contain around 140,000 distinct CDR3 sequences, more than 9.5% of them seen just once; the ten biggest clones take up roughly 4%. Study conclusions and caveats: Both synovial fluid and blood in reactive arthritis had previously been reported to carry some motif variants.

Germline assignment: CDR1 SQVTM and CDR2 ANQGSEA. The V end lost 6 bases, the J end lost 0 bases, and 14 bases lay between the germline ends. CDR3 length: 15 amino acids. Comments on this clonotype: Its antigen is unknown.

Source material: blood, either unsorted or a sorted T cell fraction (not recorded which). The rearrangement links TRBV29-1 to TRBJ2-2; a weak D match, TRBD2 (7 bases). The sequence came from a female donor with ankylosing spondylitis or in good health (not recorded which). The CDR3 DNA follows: TGCAGCGTGGCTCGCGGGGGCCCGAACACCGGGGAGCTGTTTTTT. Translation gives CSVARGGPNTGELFF.